Listed below are T cell receptor beta chains from one sample, sequenced in a study of T cells in Graves' hyperthyroidism and ophthalmopathy. TCRdb fed the multiplex PCR reads into MiXCR, producing one record per CDR3 protein. Among 500,000 to 650,000 distinct CDR3 sequences listed, just under 20% were seen once. Sequencing input: blood. Source of these receptors: a man aged 40-49 years with Graves' ophthalmopathy. CDR3s include the opening cysteine and the closing phenylalanine or tryptophan. Fields, in order: clone size, V gene, D gene, J gene, CDR3 DNA, CDR3 protein. The D gene is left open where the match is weak. Rows give clone size only sometimes, using once, few, many, or a class for an expanded clone.

many	TRBV20-1	TRBD2	TRBJ2-1	TGCAGTGCTAGCGTACTCAATGCGGGAGGGCCCTATGAGCAGTTCTTC	CSASVLNAGGPYEQFF
few	TRBV6-1	.	TRBJ2-1	TGTGCCAGCAGTTCTTCAGGACTGGTCTACAATGAGCAGTTCTTC	CASSSSGLVYNEQFF
few	TRBV20-1	.	TRBJ2-3	TGCAGTGCTGCTAGGACGGGGAGCACAGATACGCAGTATTTT	CSAARTGSTDTQYF
.	TRBV7-9	.	TRBJ2-3	TGTGCCAGCAGCTTAGCGAGGCTAGCCTCCCCGGTGGGTACGCAGTATTTT	CASSLARLASPVGTQYF
many	TRBV5-1	.	TRBJ2-1	TGCGCCAGCAGCTTGGATGCAGCGGTTAACTACAATGAGCAGTTCTTC	CASSLDAAVNYNEQFF
.	TRBV12-3/TRBV12-4	.	TRBJ2-3	TGTGCCAGCAGTTTAGATAATCCGGGGACGCAGTATTTT	CASSLDNPGTQYF
many	TRBV5-1	.	TRBJ2-3	TGCGCCAGCAGCTTGCAGCTCGCGGGAGATACGCAGTATTTT	CASSLQLAGDTQYF
many	TRBV27	.	TRBJ1-1	TGTGCCAGCAGTTTATCAGGGCGAGGGACTGAAGCTTTCTTT	CASSLSGRGTEAFF
.	TRBV28	.	TRBJ2-2	TGTGCCAGCAGTAATCAGGCCGGGGAGCTGTTTTTT	CASSNQAGELFF
many	TRBV20-1	TRBD2	TRBJ2-1	TGCAGTGCTAGAGCAGGGACTAGCGGTTACAATGAGCAGTTCTTC	CSARAGTSGYNEQFF
many	TRBV20-1	.	TRBJ2-3	TGCAGTGCTCTCCCCGGGGGTACGAGCACAGATACGCAGTATTTT	CSALPGGTSTDTQYF
.	TRBV7-6	.	TRBJ2-1	TGTGCCAGCAGCCTTGACTTTAGCTCCTACAATGAGCAGTTCTTC	CASSLDFSSYNEQFF
many	TRBV28	.	TRBJ2-1	TGTGCCAGCAGTTTAGGGTTGGTTTTCAATGAGCAGTTCTTC	CASSLGLVFNEQFF
many	TRBV3-1	TRBD1	TRBJ2-7	TGTGCCAGCAGCCTCCGACAGGGATCCTACGAGCAGTACTTC	CASSLRQGSYEQYF
.	TRBV7-3	.	TRBJ2-2	TGTGCCAGCAGCCGTACCCCGGGATCCGGGGAGCTGTTTTTT	CASSRTPGSGELFF
many	TRBV12-3/TRBV12-4	TRBD1	TRBJ2-7	TGTGCCAGCAGGCCCGGGACAGGGGGAGAGCAGTACTTC	CASRPGTGGEQYF
few	TRBV12-3/TRBV12-4	.	TRBJ1-5	TGTGCCAGCAGAGAGGGTGGTCAGCCCCAGCATTTT	CASREGGQPQHF
few	TRBV6-1	TRBD1	TRBJ1-1	TGTGCCAGCACCTTAGACAGGGTCGTAACGGGAGCTTTCTTT	CASTLDRVVTGAFF
few	TRBV5-1	.	TRBJ2-5	TGCGCCAGCAGCTCGTCAGCCGGGGAGACCCAGTACTTC	CASSSSAGETQYF
many	TRBV11-3	.	TRBJ2-7	TGTGCCAGCAGCTTGGGGTCGGTGGGCTCCTACGAGCAGTACTTC	CASSLGSVGSYEQYF
.	TRBV4-2	TRBD2	TRBJ2-3	TGTGCCAGCAGCCAAGATGGGCAGGGAGGGTATACGCAGTATTTT	CASSQDGQGGYTQYF
.	TRBV3-1	.	TRBJ1-6	TGTGCCAGCAGCCAAGTAGTGGGAACGGGTTCACCCCTCCACTTT	CASSQVVGTGSPLHF
.	TRBV4-2	TRBD2	TRBJ2-1	TGTGCCAGCAGCCCCCCAGGGACTAGCCATGAGCAGTTCTTC	CASSPPGTSHEQFF
.	TRBV20-1	.	TRBJ2-1	TGCAGTGCTATCGTCCCAAGAGGAAATGAGCAGTTCTTC	CSAIVPRGNEQFF
.	TRBV18	TRBD1	TRBJ1-1	TGTGCCAGCTCAGAAGGAGCACAGGGGAAATGGAACACTGAAGCTTTCTTT	CASSEGAQGKWNTEAFF
few	TRBV7-2	.	TRBJ1-5	TGTGCCAGCAGCCCTAGGGCCTCGAGCAATCAGCCCCAGCATTTT	CASSPRASSNQPQHF
.	TRBV20-1	.	TRBJ2-7	TGCAGTGCTAGCTTGACCCGGCGGCCTCCCTACGAGCAGTACTTC	CSASLTRRPPYEQYF
.	TRBV29-1	.	TRBJ1-4	TGCAGCGTTTACCAAACTAATGAAAAACTGTTTTTT	CSVYQTNEKLFF
.	TRBV28	TRBD1	TRBJ1-1	TGTGCCGGGGGACAGGGTAAGAACACTGAAGCTTTCTTT	CAGGQGKNTEAFF
few	TRBV4-2	TRBD1	TRBJ1-1	TGTGCCAGCAGCCAAGGAGGGGACAGTGAAGCTTTCTTT	CASSQGGDSEAFF
.	TRBV5-1	.	TRBJ2-3	TGCGCCAGCAAAGGGGGTAGCATGGGCACAGATACGCAGTATTTT	CASKGGSMGTDTQYF
many	TRBV20-1	.	TRBJ1-5	TGCAGTGCTAGGGACCCGAGGGGCAATCAGCCCCAGCATTTT	CSARDPRGNQPQHF
.	TRBV3-1	TRBD1	TRBJ2-7	TGTGCCAGCAGCCCGCAGGACAGGGCTTCGTACGAGCAGTACTTC	CASSPQDRASYEQYF
.	TRBV2	.	TRBJ1-2	TGTGCCAGCAGTGGGACATCTCGGGCGGGGCATTTC	CASSGTSRAGHF
many	TRBV7-9	TRBD2	TRBJ2-7	TGTGCCAGCAGCTTAGTACCGCGGGGGGGCTACGAGCAGTACTTC	CASSLVPRGGYEQYF
.	TRBV6-1	.	TRBJ2-2	TGTGCCAGCAGTACAGGGTCAGTGGCGAACACCGGGGAGCTGTTTTTT	CASSTGSVANTGELFF
.	TRBV20-1	TRBD1	TRBJ1-4	TGCAGTGCTAGTTCAGGGGGCAGTGAAAAACTGTTTTTT	CSASSGGSEKLFF
many	TRBV2	.	TRBJ2-3	TGTGCCAGCAAGAGTGAGGTGGATACGCAGTATTTT	CASKSEVDTQYF
.	TRBV30	.	TRBJ1-3	TGTGCCTGGAGCCTCAGGGTTGGAAACACCATATATTTT	CAWSLRVGNTIYF
.	TRBV19	.	TRBJ2-6	TGTGCCAGTACCCTATTGTCGACTGGGGCCAACGTCCTGACTTTC	CASTLLSTGANVLTF
many	TRBV2	.	TRBJ2-7	TGTGCCAGCAGGGGGCTACCGCGGGAGCAGTACTTC	CASRGLPREQYF
.	TRBV6-1	TRBD2	TRBJ2-5	TGTGCCAGCACCCCCAGCGGGAGGGTCCCACCAGAGACCCAGTACTTC	CASTPSGRVPPETQYF
many	TRBV28	.	TRBJ1-2	TGTGCCAGCACACCCGGGACCCACTATGGCTACACCTTC	CASTPGTHYGYTF
many	TRBV27	.	TRBJ2-3	TGTGCCAGCAGTTTGAAGGTTAGCACAGATACGCAGTATTTT	CASSLKVSTDTQYF
many	TRBV6-1	TRBD1	TRBJ1-1	TGTGCCAGCTTAGACAGGGGGCAAACTGAAGCTTTCTTT	CASLDRGQTEAFF